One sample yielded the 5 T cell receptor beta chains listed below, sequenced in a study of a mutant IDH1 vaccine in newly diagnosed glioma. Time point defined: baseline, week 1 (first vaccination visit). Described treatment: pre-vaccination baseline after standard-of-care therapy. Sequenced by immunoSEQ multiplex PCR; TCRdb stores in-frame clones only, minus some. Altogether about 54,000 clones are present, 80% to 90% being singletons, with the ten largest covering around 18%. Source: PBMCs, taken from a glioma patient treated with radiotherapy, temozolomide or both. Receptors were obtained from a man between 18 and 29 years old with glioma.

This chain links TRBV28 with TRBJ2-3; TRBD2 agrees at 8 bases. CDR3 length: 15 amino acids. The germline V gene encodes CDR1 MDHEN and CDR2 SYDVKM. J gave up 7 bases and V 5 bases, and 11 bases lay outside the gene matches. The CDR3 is CASSGPGLDFYTQYF. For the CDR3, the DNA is TGTGCCAGCAGTGGCCCGGGACTAGATTTTTATACGCAGTATTTT.

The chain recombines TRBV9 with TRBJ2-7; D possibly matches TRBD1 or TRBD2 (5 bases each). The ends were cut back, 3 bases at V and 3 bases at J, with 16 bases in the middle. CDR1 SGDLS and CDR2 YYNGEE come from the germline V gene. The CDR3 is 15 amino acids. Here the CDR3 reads CASSEGGDPDYEQYF. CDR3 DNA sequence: TGTGCCAGCAGCGAGGGTGGGGACCCGGACTACGAGCAGTACTTC.

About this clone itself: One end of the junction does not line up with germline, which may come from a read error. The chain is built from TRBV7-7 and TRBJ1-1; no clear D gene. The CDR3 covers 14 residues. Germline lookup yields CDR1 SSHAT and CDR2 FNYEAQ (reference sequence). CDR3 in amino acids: CASSLSAGDTEAFF. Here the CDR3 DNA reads TGTGCTAGCAGCTTGTCGGCTGGGGACACTGAAGCTTTCTTT.

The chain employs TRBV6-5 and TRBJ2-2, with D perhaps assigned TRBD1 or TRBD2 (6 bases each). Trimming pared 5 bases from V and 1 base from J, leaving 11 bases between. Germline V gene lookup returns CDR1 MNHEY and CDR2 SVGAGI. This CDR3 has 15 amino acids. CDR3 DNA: TGTGCCAGCAGTACACAGGGAGGGAACACCGGGGAGCTGTTTTTT. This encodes CASSTQGGNTGELFF.

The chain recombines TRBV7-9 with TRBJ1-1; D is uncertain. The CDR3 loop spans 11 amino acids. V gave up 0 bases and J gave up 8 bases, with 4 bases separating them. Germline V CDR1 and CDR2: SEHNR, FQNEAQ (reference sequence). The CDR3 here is CASSLAHEAFF. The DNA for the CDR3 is TGTGCCAGCAGCTTAGCCCACGAAGCTTTCTTT.